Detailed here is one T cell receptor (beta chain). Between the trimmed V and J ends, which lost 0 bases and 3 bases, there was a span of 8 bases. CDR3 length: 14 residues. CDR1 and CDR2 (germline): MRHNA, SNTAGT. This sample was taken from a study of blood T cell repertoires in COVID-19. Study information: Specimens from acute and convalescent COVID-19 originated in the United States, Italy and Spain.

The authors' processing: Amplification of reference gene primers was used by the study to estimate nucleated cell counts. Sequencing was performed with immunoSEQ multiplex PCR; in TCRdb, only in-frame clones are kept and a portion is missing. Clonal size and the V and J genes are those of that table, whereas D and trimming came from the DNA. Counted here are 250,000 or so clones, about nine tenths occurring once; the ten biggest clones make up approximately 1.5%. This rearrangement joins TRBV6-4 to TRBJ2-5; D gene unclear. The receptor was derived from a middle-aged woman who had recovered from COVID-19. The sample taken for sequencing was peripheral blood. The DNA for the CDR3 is TGTGCCAGCAGTGACTCACTATTTAAAGAGACCCAGTACTTC. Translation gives CASSDSLFKETQYF.